This T cell receptor (beta chain) was documented in a study of T-cell memory formation after mild COVID-19. Researchers used 5'RACE with constant-segment primers to make TCR alpha and TCR beta cDNA libraries that carry sample barcodes and UMIs. MiXCR, applied by TCRdb to the 5' RACE reads, yields one record per CDR3 protein. The data hold approximately 440,000 distinct CDR3 sequences, with 15% to 20% observed a single time. The CDR3 spans 13 residues. Germline V gene sequence: CDR1 MNHEY, CDR2 SVGAGI. V lost 0 bases and J lost 8, with 7 bases in between. Study findings and constraints: Day 37-peaking second-wave clones had unconfirmed SARS-CoV-2 specificity. Pre-infection memory carried some responding clones, suggesting that cross-reactive memory joined.

This clonotype was observed a handful of times. Its antigen remains unidentified. Sample: PBMCs or a T cell subset sorted from them (not recorded which). This receptor was obtained from an adult woman who had mild COVID-19 (a few samples of this study predate the infection). Cell type and time point are not known. V gene TRBV6-5 combines with J gene TRBJ1-4; D not certain. DNA for the CDR3: TGTGCCAGCAGTTACTCGGGCCTCGAAAAACTGTTTTTT. This gives the protein CASSYSGLEKLFF.